This paragraph reports one T cell receptor beta chain. Its antigen is not known. The germline gene is not matched at one end of the junction; a read error may be the cause. The CDR3 has 15 amino acids. Per germline, CDR1 SEHNR and CDR2 FQNEAQ (reference sequence). The data derive from a study of cytomegalovirus exposure and HLA in healthy donors. The PCR employed 60 Vbeta primers together with 13 Jbeta primers. Sequencing was performed with immunoSEQ multiplex PCR; in TCRdb, only in-frame clones are kept and a portion is missing. The profile shows 150,000 to 200,000 clones, roughly 78% of them singletons. Study-wide findings and caveats: In a later analysis, several top co-occurrence clusters appeared linked to parvovirus B19, influenza, CMV and Epstein-Barr virus. A later analysis linked a missense DCLRE1C variant to TCR beta V- and J-gene trimming. By a later analysis, the bulk of CMV-associated TCR beta chains appeared HLA-restricted.

The specimen was PBMCs. The sequence was obtained from a woman in her forties or fifties in good health and CMV-seropositive. The rearrangement joins TRBV7-9 to TRBJ1-2; TRBD1 matches 10 bases. The CDR3 DNA sequence: TGTTCCAGCAGCGAGAAGGGACAGGGGCTCCATGGCTACACCTTC. Its protein is CSSSEKGQGLHGYTF.